The 26 T cell receptor beta chains in this list originate from one sample, sequenced in a study of shared clonotypes between healthy human individuals. Data came from immunoSEQ multiplex PCR; TCRdb stores just in-frame clones and leaves some out. The table lists over 2 million clones, just under 95% of them singletons. Sequencing was done on a sample of naive CD4+ T cells from PBMCs. Specified subset: CD45RA+ positively selected. These receptors originate from a man aged 18 to 29 in good health. Some clones in this sample may be carry-over from other donors' samples.

This clone is a singleton in its sample. This chain uses TRBV28 with TRBJ1-2; no reliable D call. CDR3 length: 11 residues. The germline V gene encodes CDR1 MDHEN and CDR2 SYDVKM. Trimming cost V 10 bases and J 0 bases, with 6 bases left between them. The CDR3 nucleotides are TGTGCCACCTGGTCTAACTATGGCTACACCTTC. Protein: CATWSNYGYTF.

This clone has only one observation. The CDR3 loop is CASSFTGGLGNIQYF. The CDR3 DNA follows: TGTGCCAGCAGTTTTACAGGGGGACTGGGAAACATTCAGTACTTC. J is TRBJ2-4 and V is TRBV28, with 8 bases identical to TRBD1. This CDR3 comprises 15 residues. Germline assignment: CDR1 MDHEN and CDR2 SYDVKM. Trimming at V came to 3 bases and at J to 6 bases, leaving 7 bases not matched to a gene.

In this sample, this clone turned up a few times. The chain uses TRBV30 and TRBJ1-5; D is unresolved. This CDR3 contains 12 residues. V was shortened by 1 base and J by 3 bases, with 4 bases between the two germline ends. Germline CDR1 GTSNPN, CDR2 SVGIG (reference sequence). Here the CDR3 reads CAWSGANQPQHF. In nucleotides, the CDR3 is TGTGCCTGGAGTGGAGCCAATCAGCCCCAGCATTTT.

Only one count was recorded for this clone. J is TRBJ1-4 and V is TRBV7-9, with D unclear. Trimming removed 5 bases at V and 7 bases at J, with 8 bases between. The germline V gene encodes CDR1 SEHNR and CDR2 FQNEAQ (reference sequence). This CDR3 is 12 amino acids long. Here the CDR3 reads CASSPASEKLFF. In DNA form, the CDR3 reads TGTGCCAGCAGCCCCGCAAGTGAAAAACTGTTTTTT.

The chain couples TRBV30 to TRBJ2-7; 8 bases match TRBD1. Per the germline V gene, CDR1 is GTSNPN and CDR2 is SVGIG (reference sequence). V shed 3 bases, J shed 0 bases, and the junction held 7 bases outside the gene matches. The CDR3 is made up of 15 amino acids. CDR3 protein: CAWSRPGQASYEQYF. The DNA for the CDR3 is TGTGCCTGGAGCCGACCGGGACAGGCCTCCTACGAGCAGTACTTC.

The chain couples TRBV7-9 to TRBJ1-5; no clear D gene. The CDR3 extends over 15 amino acids. Germline V CDR1 and CDR2: SEHNR, FQNEAQ (reference sequence). Trimming shortened V by 5 bases and J by 5 bases, and 16 bases separated the two germline ends. This chain's CDR3 is CASSASGRAYQPQHF. CDR3 bases: TGTGCCAGCAGCGCAAGCGGGAGGGCTTATCAGCCCCAGCATTTT.

The chain is built from TRBV5-1 and TRBJ2-5; 12 bases are shared with TRBD2. Unmatched junction bases numbered 10, after V lost 2 bases and J lost 11 bases. Germline V CDR1 and CDR2: SGHRS, YFSETQ. This CDR3 contains 15 residues. Here the CDR3 DNA reads TGCGCCAGCAGCTTTCTAGCGGGAGGGCCGTCAGAGCAGTACTTC. Encoded protein: CASSFLAGGPSEQYF. The variable domain in full, completed from reference TRBV5-1 and TRBJ2-5, reads KAGVTQTPRYLIKTRGQQVTLSCSPISGHRSVSWYQQTPGQGLQFLFEYFSETQRNKGNFPGRFSGRQFSNSRSEMNVSTLELGDSALYLCASSFLAGGPSEQYFGPGTRLLVL.

Of note for this clone: Other DNA sequences in this sample translate to the same CDR3. The chain recombines TRBV5-1 with TRBJ2-7; TRBD2 matches 14 bases. Losses at the gene ends were 3 bases for V and 5 bases for J; bases not matched to a gene: 4. From germline, CDR1 is SGHRS and CDR2 YFSETQ. The CDR3 is 15 residues long. The DNA for the CDR3 is TGCGCCAGCAGCTACGGGACTAGCGGGAGCGACGAGCAGTACTTC. Amino acid sequence: CASSYGTSGSDEQYF.

The chain uses TRBV7-6 and TRBJ2-2; no reliable D call. Between the trimmed V and J ends, which lost 3 bases and 7 bases, there was a span of 6 bases. Germline V CDR1 and CDR2: SGHVS, FNYEAQ. This CDR3 spans 12 amino acids. CDR3 bases: TGTGCCAGCAGCTTTTATAGCGGGGAGCTGTTTTTT. Translation: CASSFYSGELFF.

This clone was seen only once. The chain carries TRBV5-1 and TRBJ2-2; D is uncertain. This CDR3 is 15 amino acids long. V was cut by 4 bases and J by 8 bases, with 18 bases left in between. In germline, CDR1 is SGHRS, CDR2 YFSETQ. Here the CDR3 DNA reads TGCGCCAGCAGCCCGGAACGTCGCGTTGTGGGGGAGCTGTTTTTT. Translation gives CASSPERRVVGELFF.

This clone appeared a few times. The rearrangement uses TRBV7-2 and TRBJ2-5, with D tentatively TRBD1 (5 bases). This CDR3 region has 11 residues. Germline values: CDR1 SGHTA, CDR2 FQGNSA. Trimming removed 4 bases at V and 7 bases at J, with 7 bases between. In DNA, the CDR3 is TGTGCCAGCAGCTCAAGGGGGACCCAGTACTTC. Encoded protein: CASSSRGTQYF.

The chain couples TRBV7-8 to TRBJ2-1; the D call may be TRBD1 or TRBD2 (5 bases each). This CDR3 contains 15 residues. The ends were cut back, 0 bases at V and 6 bases at J, with 12 bases in the middle. CDR1 is SGHVS, CDR2 FQNEAQ, per germline. The chain's CDR3 is CASSLAGVAGNEQFF. The CDR3 region has the DNA TGTGCCAGCAGCTTAGCGGGGGTGGCAGGCAATGAGCAGTTCTTC.

The V and J genes are TRBV18 and TRBJ2-7; 9 positions agree with TRBD1. With 4 bases clipped from V and 2 bases from J, the junction kept 3 bases outside the gene matches. Germline-derived CDR1 and CDR2 are KGHSH and LQKENI. The length of the CDR3 is 14 residues. The chain's CDR3 is CASSRTGEAYEQYF. The CDR3 DNA sequence: TGTGCCAGCTCACGGACAGGGGAGGCCTACGAGCAGTACTTC.

This rearrangement joins TRBV18 to TRBJ1-1; D remains unclear. The CDR3 is 11 residues long. Germline loops: CDR1 KGHSH, CDR2 LQKENI. The germline V and J ends were trimmed by 2 bases and 3 bases, with 1 base remaining between them. The CDR3 protein is CASSPYTEAFF. In nucleotides, the CDR3 is TGTGCCAGCTCACCATACACTGAAGCTTTCTTT.

V and J are TRBV19 and TRBJ2-5; no clear D. The CDR3 is made up of 11 amino acids. Between the trimmed V and J ends, which lost 6 bases and 5 bases, there was a span of 7 bases. Germline assignment: CDR1 LNHDA and CDR2 SQIVND (reference sequence). Here the CDR3 reads CASSKTETQYF. The DNA of the CDR3 is TGTGCCAGTAGCAAAACGGAGACCCAGTACTTC.

This sequence joins TRBV6-5 and TRBJ1-1; perhaps TRBD1 as D (6 bases). The V gene lost 6 bases and the J gene lost 11 bases, with 16 bases spanning the gap. This CDR3 has 12 residues. Germline V gene sequence: CDR1 MNHEY, CDR2 SVGAGI. CDR3 sequence: CASRLFWGRAFF. The CDR3, as DNA: TGTGCCAGCAGACTCTTCTGGGGGCGCGCTTTCTTT.

V usage is TRBV18 and J usage is TRBJ2-1; 9 bases are a match to TRBD2. Germline V CDR1 and CDR2: KGHSH, LQKENI. V shed 0 bases, J shed 4 bases, and the junction held 16 bases outside the gene matches. The CDR3 runs 20 residues. The CDR3: CASSPPTSGGGSDPYNEQFF. The CDR3 DNA is TGTGCCAGCTCACCACCGACTAGCGGAGGAGGATCGGATCCATACAATGAGCAGTTCTTC.

This chain links TRBV7-2 with TRBJ2-5, with TRBD2 matching over 7 bases. After removal of 7 bases from V and 2 bases from J, the junction contained 7 bases not matched to a gene. The CDR3 loop spans 14 amino acids. Germline V gene sequence: CDR1 SGHTA, CDR2 FQGNSA. CDR3 sequence (DNA): TGTGCCAGCACCCACTTAGCGGGTCAAGAGACCCAGTACTTC. Its translation: CASTHLAGQETQYF.

This clone was detected a few times. Other nucleotide sequences in the sample specify the same CDR3. V is TRBV12-5 and J is TRBJ2-2, with D hard to call. Germline-derived CDR1 and CDR2 are LGHNT and FRNRAP. V was shortened by 1 base and J by 5 bases, with 2 bases between the two germline ends. This CDR3 comprises 12 residues. CDR3 nucleotide sequence: TGTGCTAGTGGTTTGGGGACCGGGGAGCTGTTTTTT. As protein: CASGLGTGELFF.

The genes are TRBV29-1 and TRBJ2-7, with D possibly TRBD1 on 5 matching bases. Trimming shortened V by 3 bases and J by 3 bases, and 18 bases separated the two germline ends. Germline loops: CDR1 SQVTM, CDR2 ANQGSEA. This CDR3 contains 15 residues. This chain's CDR3 is CSVEGWKGRNYEQYF. CDR3 DNA sequence: TGCAGCGTTGAGGGGTGGAAGGGGCGGAACTACGAGCAGTACTTC.

Details on this clone: This specimen includes other DNA sequences encoding the same CDR3. The V call is TRBV5-8, the J call TRBJ2-7; no clear D. CDR3 length: 11 residues. Germline-derived CDR1 and CDR2 are SGHTS and YDEGEE. With 4 bases removed from V and 4 bases from J, the gap between germline ends came to 6 bases. The CDR3 region is CASSLRYEQYF. Written as DNA, the CDR3 is TGTGCCAGCAGCCTAAGGTACGAGCAGTACTTC.

This clone was detected once. V usage is TRBV10-3 and J usage is TRBJ1-5; D not resolved. Germline CDR1 and CDR2: ENHRY and SYGVKD. The CDR3 sequence is 13 residues long. The V gene lost 8 bases and the J gene lost 5 bases, with 13 bases spanning the gap. The CDR3 DNA is TGTGCCATCGGAGTCGACGGGGATCAGCCCCAGCATTTT. Its protein is CAIGVDGDQPQHF.

The chain recombines TRBV27 with TRBJ2-7; 9 nucleotides align to TRBD2. The CDR3 length is 15 residues. CDR1 MNHEY and CDR2 SMNVEV come from the germline V gene (reference sequence). Germline trimming cut 7 bases from V and 3 bases from J; bases unmatched to any gene: 10. The CDR3 nucleotides are TGTGCCAGCACAAAGGAAGCGGGAGGCCACTACGAGCAGTACTTC. This codes for CASTKEAGGHYEQYF.

V is TRBV27 and J is TRBJ2-7; tentatively, D is TRBD1 or TRBD2 (6 bases each). V was pared by 0 bases and J by 2 bases, with 11 bases between. Germline loops: CDR1 MNHEY, CDR2 SMNVEV (reference sequence). CDR3 length equals 15 residues. CDR3 sequence reads: CASSLSGGPPYEQYF. CDR3 DNA sequence: TGTGCCAGCAGTTTATCTGGGGGGCCACCCTACGAGCAGTACTTC.

The V call is TRBV29-1, the J call TRBJ1-1; TRBD1 is a possible D gene (5 bases). The length of the CDR3 is 15 residues. V was trimmed by 7 bases and J by 10 bases, leaving 28 bases between them. Germline CDR1 is SQVTM and CDR2 is ANQGSEA. The CDR3 region is CSAGRSGPYLTGAFF. Written as DNA, the CDR3 is TGCAGCGCAGGGAGGTCCGGACCTTACTTAACGGGAGCTTTCTTT.

The V call is TRBV11-2, the J call TRBJ1-3; perhaps TRBD1 as D (6 bases). CDR3 length: 16 residues. Trimming removed 1 base at V and 0 bases at J, with 10 bases between. Germline CDR1 and CDR2: SGHAT and FQNNGV. CDR3 DNA: TGTGCCAGCAGCTTAGTGGGCAGGGGCTCTGGAAACACCATATATTTT. It specifies CASSLVGRGSGNTIYF.